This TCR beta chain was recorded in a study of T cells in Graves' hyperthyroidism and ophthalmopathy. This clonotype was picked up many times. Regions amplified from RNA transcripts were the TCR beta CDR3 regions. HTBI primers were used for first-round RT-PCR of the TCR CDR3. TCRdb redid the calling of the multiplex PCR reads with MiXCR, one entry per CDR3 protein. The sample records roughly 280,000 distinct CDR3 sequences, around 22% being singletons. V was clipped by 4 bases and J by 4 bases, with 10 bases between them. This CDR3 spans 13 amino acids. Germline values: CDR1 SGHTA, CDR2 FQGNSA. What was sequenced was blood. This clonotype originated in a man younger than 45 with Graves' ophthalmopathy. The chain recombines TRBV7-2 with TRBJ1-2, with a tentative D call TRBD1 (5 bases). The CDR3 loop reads CASSSDRFYGYTF. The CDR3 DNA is TGTGCCAGCAGCTCCGACAGATTCTATGGCTACACCTTC. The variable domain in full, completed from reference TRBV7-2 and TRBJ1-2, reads GAGVSQSPSNKVTEKGKDVELRCDPISGHTALYWYRQSLGQGLEFLIYFQGNSAPDKSGLPSDRFSAERTGGSVSTLTIQRTQQEDSAVYLCASSSDRFYGYTFGSGTRLTVV.